The present entry profiles one TCR beta chain with its context. Its specificity is unknown. TCRdb reworked the 5' RACE reads into one entry per CDR3 protein, no DNA. Here the sample table reports roughly 180,000 distinct CDR3 sequences. The CDR3 runs 15 residues. Per germline, CDR1 MGHDK and CDR2 SYGVNS. This record comes from a study of T cells expressing NK-cell markers. Study as a whole: Serological testing identified seven of the eight sequenced donors as HCMV-seropositive and one as seronegative. Study-wide results and limits: 1.0-7.0% of CD8+ T cells in a handful of donors belonged to dominant NKG2C+ clonotypes.

Sequencing was carried out using blood T cells: a sorted CD56 or NKG2C T cell subset, CD4+ or CD8+ T cells, or bulk PBMC T cells (not recorded which). This sequence was found in a woman between 18 and 75 years old in good health. The chain has TRBV25-1 and TRBJ2-7; absent DNA, TCRdb's TRBD1 call cannot be checked. CDR3 loop: CASEPTGRLYYEQYF.